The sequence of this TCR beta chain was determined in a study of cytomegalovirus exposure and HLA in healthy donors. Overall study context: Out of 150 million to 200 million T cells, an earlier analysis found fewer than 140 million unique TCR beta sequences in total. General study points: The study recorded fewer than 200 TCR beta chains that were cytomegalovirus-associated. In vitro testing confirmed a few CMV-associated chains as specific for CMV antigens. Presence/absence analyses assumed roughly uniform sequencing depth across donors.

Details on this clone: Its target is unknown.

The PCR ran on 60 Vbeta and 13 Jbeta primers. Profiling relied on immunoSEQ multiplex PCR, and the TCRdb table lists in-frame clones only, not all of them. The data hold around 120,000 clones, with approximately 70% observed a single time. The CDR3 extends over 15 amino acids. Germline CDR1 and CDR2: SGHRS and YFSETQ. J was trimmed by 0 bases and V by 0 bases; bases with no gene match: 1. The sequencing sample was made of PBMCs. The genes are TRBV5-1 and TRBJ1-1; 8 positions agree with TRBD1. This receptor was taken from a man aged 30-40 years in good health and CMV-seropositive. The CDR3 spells CASSLGQGLNTEAFF. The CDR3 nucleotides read TGCGCCAGCAGCTTGGGACAGGGGTTGAACACTGAAGCTTTCTTT.